The clone carrying this T cell receptor (beta chain) was recorded a few times. The entry originates in a study of human T cells and chemical hapten exposure. Looking at the study overall: Diphenylcyclopropenone doses were given weekly to the scalps of patients across the approximately 25-week study.

TCRdb independently ran MiXCR on the RACE reads; one entry per CDR3 protein. The table shows approximately 77,000 distinct CDR3 sequences, with 12% to 15% occurring only once. Germline V gives CDR1 SGHTA, CDR2 FQGNSA. Trimming cost V 3 bases and J 4 bases; bases outside gene matches: 1. The CDR3 totals 13 residues. Time point here: pre-sensitization, week 0. Indicated treatment: therapeutic diphenylcyclopropenone sensitization with weekly scalp DPC. Donors were 18 to 70-year-old alopecia patients suitable for DPC. The source is a woman between 45 and 65 years old with alopecia areata. Some clones in this sample may be carry-over from other donors' samples. Sequencing was performed on whole blood, taken in connection with sensitization to the hapten diphenylcyclopropenone (DPC). The chain recombines TRBV7-2 with TRBJ2-5, with TRBD1 matching 8 bases. In DNA form, the CDR3 reads TGTGCCAGCAGCTTCAGGGGGCCAGAGACCCAGTACTTC. The encoded protein is CASSFRGPETQYF.